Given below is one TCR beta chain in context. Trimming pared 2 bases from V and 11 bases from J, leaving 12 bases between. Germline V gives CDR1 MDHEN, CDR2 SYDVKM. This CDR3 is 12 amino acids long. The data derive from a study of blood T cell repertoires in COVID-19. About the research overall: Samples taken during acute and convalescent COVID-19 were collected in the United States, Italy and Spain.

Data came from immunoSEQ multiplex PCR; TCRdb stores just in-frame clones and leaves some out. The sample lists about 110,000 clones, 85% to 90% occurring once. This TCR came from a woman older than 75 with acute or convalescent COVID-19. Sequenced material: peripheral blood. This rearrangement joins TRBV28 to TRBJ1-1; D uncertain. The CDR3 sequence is CASSLGYLAAFF. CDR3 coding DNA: TGTGCCAGCAGTTTAGGTTACCTAGCCGCTTTCTTT.